The entry that follows covers one TCR beta chain sequence. The antigen is not known. Given a much more abundant clone one base away, this may be a read error. Per the germline V gene, CDR1 is MNHEY and CDR2 is SVGAGI. The trim removed 8 bases at V and 7 bases at J, leaving 15 bases unmatched. This CDR3 contains 16 residues. The data originate from a study of T cells in Graves' hyperthyroidism and ophthalmopathy. General study findings and limits: Ophthalmopathy was model-predicted a median about 6.7 months pre-onset. Stable hyperthyroidism was separated from ophthalmopathy by a model based on 13 V-J features.

TCR beta CDR3 sequences were amplified from RNA transcripts. TCR CDR3 regions were first amplified by RT-PCR with HTBI primers. A single record per CDR3 protein comes from TCRdb applying MiXCR to the multiplex PCR reads. The repertoire has about 110,000 distinct CDR3 sequences, about a sixth of them found once; the top ten carry less than 50%. This TCR derives from a woman aged 45-60 years with Graves' hyperthyroidism. The chain combines TRBV6-5 with TRBJ1-5; 9 bases fit TRBD1. The source material was blood. CDR3 nucleotide sequence: TGTGCCAGCGGTCACCCAGTGGACAGGGGAGGACAGCCCCAGCATTTT. Translated: CASGHPVDRGGQPQHF.